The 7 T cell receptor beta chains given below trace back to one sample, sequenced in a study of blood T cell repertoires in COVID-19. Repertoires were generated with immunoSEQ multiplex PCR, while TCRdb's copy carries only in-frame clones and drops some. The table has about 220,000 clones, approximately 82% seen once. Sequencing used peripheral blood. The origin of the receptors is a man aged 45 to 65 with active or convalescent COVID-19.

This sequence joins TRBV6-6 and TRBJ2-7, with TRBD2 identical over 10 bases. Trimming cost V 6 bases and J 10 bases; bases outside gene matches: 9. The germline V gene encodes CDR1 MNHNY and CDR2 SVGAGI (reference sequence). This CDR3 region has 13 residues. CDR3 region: CASRDSGGRRQYV. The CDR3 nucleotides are TGTGCCAGCAGAGATAGCGGGGGGCGTCGTCAGTACGTC.

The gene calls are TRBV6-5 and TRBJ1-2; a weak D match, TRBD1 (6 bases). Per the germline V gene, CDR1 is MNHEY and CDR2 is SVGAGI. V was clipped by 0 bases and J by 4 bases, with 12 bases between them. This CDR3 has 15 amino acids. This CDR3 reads CASSYSRGGPYGYTF. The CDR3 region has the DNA TGTGCCAGCAGTTACTCGAGGGGGGGTCCCTATGGCTACACCTTC.

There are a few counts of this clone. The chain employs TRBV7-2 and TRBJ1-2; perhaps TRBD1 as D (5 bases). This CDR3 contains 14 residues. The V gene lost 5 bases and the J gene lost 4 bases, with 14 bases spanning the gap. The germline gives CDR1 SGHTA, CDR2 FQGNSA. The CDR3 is CASSPRQQIYGYTF. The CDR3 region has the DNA TGTGCCAGCAGCCCCCGACAGCAGATCTATGGCTACACCTTC.

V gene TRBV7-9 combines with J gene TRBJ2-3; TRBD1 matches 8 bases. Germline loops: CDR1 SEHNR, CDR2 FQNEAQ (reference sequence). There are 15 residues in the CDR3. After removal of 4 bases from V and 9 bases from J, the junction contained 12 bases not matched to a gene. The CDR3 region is CASSSRGQGLRTQYF. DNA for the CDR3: TGTGCCAGCAGCTCCCGAGGACAGGGCCTAAGGACGCAGTATTTT.

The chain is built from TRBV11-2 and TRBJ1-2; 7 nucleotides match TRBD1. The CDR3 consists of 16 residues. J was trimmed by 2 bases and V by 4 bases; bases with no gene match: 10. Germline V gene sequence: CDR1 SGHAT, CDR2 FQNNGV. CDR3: CASSSLRQGRNYGYTF. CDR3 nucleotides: TGTGCCAGCAGCTCTCTAAGACAGGGTCGGAACTATGGCTACACCTTC.

Written as DNA, the CDR3 is TGTGCCAGCAGTTCCAACAGGGGGATAAACACTGAAGCTTTCTTT. It codes for CASSSNRGINTEAFF. The rearrangement uses TRBV2 and TRBJ1-1, with 8 positions matching TRBD1. Losses at the gene ends were 5 bases for V and 2 bases for J; bases not matched to a gene: 7. From germline, CDR1 is SNHLY and CDR2 FYNNEI. The CDR3 contains 15 residues.

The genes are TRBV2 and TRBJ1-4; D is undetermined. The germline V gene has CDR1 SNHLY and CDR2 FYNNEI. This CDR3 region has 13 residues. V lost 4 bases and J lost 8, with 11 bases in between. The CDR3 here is CASSVSPGEKLFF. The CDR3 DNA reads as TGTGCCAGCAGTGTCTCCCCCGGGGAAAAACTGTTTTTT.